These T cell receptor beta chains were read from a single sample in a study of Graves' ophthalmopathy and Graves' hyperthyroidism. In TCRdb, the multiplex PCR reads were re-called with MiXCR into one record per CDR3 protein. The top ten clones hold 2.4% of a sample with about 370,000 distinct CDR3 sequences, about 15% of them seen once. Source material: peripheral blood. These receptors all stem from an adult woman with stable Graves' hyperthyroidism. Each CDR3 is given with its conserved first and last residue. D genes are given only for firm matches. Size values are once, few and many counts, or a class for expanded clones, and some rows have none.

D gene,J gene,clone size,V gene,CDR3 DNA,CDR3 protein
TRBD2,TRBJ2-2,many,TRBV12-3/TRBV12-4,TGTGCCAGCAGTTTAGGCAGACTAGCGGGAAGGACCGGGGAGCTGTTTTTT,CASSLGRLAGRTGELFF
TRBD1,TRBJ2-4,many,TRBV7-2,TGTGCCAGCAGCTTAGGGACAGGGCTCTTCACCCACATTCAGTACTTC,CASSLGTGLFTHIQYF
TRBD2,TRBJ2-7,many,TRBV7-8,TGTGCCAGCAGCCCTAGCGGGAGACTTTACGAGCAGTACTTC,CASSPSGRLYEQYF
NA,TRBJ1-5,many,TRBV20-1,TGCAGTGCTAGAGTTTTGGCCGACAATCAGCCCCAGCATTTT,CSARVLADNQPQHF
TRBD1,TRBJ1-1,NA,TRBV6-5,TGTGCCAGCAGTTACGTGGACAGGGACACTGAAGCTTTCTTT,CASSYVDRDTEAFF
TRBD2,TRBJ2-5,many,TRBV27,TGTGCCAGCAGTTTAGGCAGGGGCTCCCGGACTAGCGGGGAGACCCAGTACTTC,CASSLGRGSRTSGETQYF
TRBD1,TRBJ1-5,many,TRBV7-9,TGTGCCAGCAGCTCAGGGACAGCAGGAAATCAGCCCCAGCATTTT,CASSSGTAGNQPQHF
NA,TRBJ1-1,few,TRBV12-3/TRBV12-4,TGTGCCAGCAGTTTCAAGGGGAACGCTTTCTTT,CASSFKGNAFF
NA,TRBJ2-5,many,TRBV7-8,TGTGCCAGCAGTAGGCGGGTAGGAGAGACCCAGTACTTC,CASSRRVGETQYF
NA,TRBJ1-1,many,TRBV18,TGTGCCAGCTCACCACCGGAAGGGGTGCGGACTGAAGCTTTCTTT,CASSPPEGVRTEAFF
NA,TRBJ2-5,NA,TRBV7-2,TGTGCCAGCAGTCCTGGTATAGGTCAAGAGACCCAGTACTTC,CASSPGIGQETQYF
NA,TRBJ2-2,NA,TRBV12-3/TRBV12-4,TGTGCCACTAGCGCGAACACCGGGGAGCTGTTTTTT,CATSANTGELFF
NA,TRBJ1-1,NA,TRBV4-2,TGTGCCAGCAGCCAAGACAGGGGTGTCAACACTGAAGCTTCCTTT,CASSQDRGVNTEASF
NA,TRBJ1-1,many,TRBV27,TGTGCCAGCAGTTCGCGGATCTTGAACACTGAAGCTTTCTTT,CASSSRILNTEAFF
NA,TRBJ2-4,many,TRBV10-3,TGTGCCATCAGTGAGGAAGCTATACTAGCCAAAAACATTCAGTACTTC,CAISEEAILAKNIQYF
TRBD1,TRBJ1-2,many,TRBV15,TGTGCCACCGCCTTGGACAGGGGAAATTATGGCTACACCTTC,CATALDRGNYGYTF
NA,TRBJ2-7,many,TRBV12-3/TRBV12-4,TGTGCCAGCAGCCATTACAGGGATTACGAGCAGTACTTC,CASSHYRDYEQYF
NA,TRBJ1-1,many,TRBV9,TGTGCCAGCAGCGAACGGCTGAACACTGAAGCTTTCTTT,CASSERLNTEAFF
NA,TRBJ2-7,many,TRBV7-2,TGTGCCAGCAGCCCCACCGGGGGTCTCTACGAGCAGTACTTC,CASSPTGGLYEQYF
NA,TRBJ1-6,many,TRBV6-2/TRBV6-3,TGTGCCAGCAGTTACGGTCTCCTGGATAATTCACCCCTCCACTTT,CASSYGLLDNSPLHF
NA,TRBJ1-2,many,TRBV18,TGTGCCAGCTCACCTGCCGGTGGACAGCTCTATGGCTACACCTTC,CASSPAGGQLYGYTF
TRBD1,TRBJ2-5,many,TRBV12-3/TRBV12-4,TGTGCCAGCGGGTCCGACAGGGGAGACCAAGAGACCCAGTACTTC,CASGSDRGDQETQYF
TRBD1,TRBJ1-6,many,TRBV27,TGTGCCAGCACCACAAGGGGACAGGGGAATTCACCCCTCCACTTT,CASTTRGQGNSPLHF
NA,TRBJ1-5,many,TRBV20-1,TGCAGTGCTCTAATGGGAAGGGACCAGCCCCAGCATTTT,CSALMGRDQPQHF
TRBD1,TRBJ2-5,many,TRBV30,TGTGCCTGGAGTACTGGGACAGGGACAAGGTCCCAGTACTTC,CAWSTGTGTRSQYF
NA,TRBJ1-1,few,TRBV4-1,TGCGCCAGCAGCCAAGTGGGGCGGGGGTCCACTGAAGCTTTCTTT,CASSQVGRGSTEAFF
NA,TRBJ1-1,many,TRBV20-1,TGCAGTGCTAGAGATAAGGGGATGAACACTGAAGCTTTCTTT,CSARDKGMNTEAFF
TRBD1,TRBJ2-2,few,TRBV9,TGTGCCAGCAGCCTTCGGACAGGGTCCACCGGGGAGCTGTTTTTT,CASSLRTGSTGELFF
NA,TRBJ2-5,many,TRBV28,TGTGCCAGCACCGTCAGGGGCATACAAGAGACCCAGTACTTC,CASTVRGIQETQYF
TRBD1,TRBJ2-5,NA,TRBV30,TGTGCCTGGAGTGGAGGGGGCGACCAAGAGGCCCAGTACTTC,CAWSGGGDQEAQYF
NA,TRBJ2-5,many,TRBV24-1,TGTGCCACCAGTGATTTATCGGGTGGGCAAGAGACCCAGTACTTC,CATSDLSGGQETQYF
TRBD1,TRBJ2-7,many,TRBV12-5,TGTGCTAGTGGTGTGGACAGGGAGCAGTACTTC,CASGVDREQYF
TRBD2,TRBJ2-5,NA,TRBV29-1,TGCAGCTTACAAAGCGGGGTGGGAGAGACCCAGTACTTC,CSLQSGVGETQYF
TRBD1,TRBJ1-1,NA,TRBV10-3,TGTGCCATCAGTGAGTCGACCGGGACAGACACTGAAGCTTCCTTT,CAISESTGTDTEASF
NA,TRBJ2-7,many,TRBV19,TGTGCCAGTAGTATCCTCTTCCGGGACGAGAAGCAGTACTTC,CASSILFRDEKQYF
NA,TRBJ2-2,few,TRBV7-2,TGTGCCAGCAGCTTCCAGCCGAACACCGGGGAGCTGGTTTTT,CASSFQPNTGELVF
NA,TRBJ1-1,many,TRBV6-2/TRBV6-3,TGTGCCAGCGCATTTGGGATGAACACTGAAGCTTTCTTT,CASAFGMNTEAFF